This T cell receptor beta chain was captured by sequencing in a study of vaccination effects on CD4 cells after COVID-19. Study overall: Antigen-specific CD4+ T cells expanded by the ViraFEST assay with viral peptide pools were then sequenced. Study observations and caveats: Few convalescent patients and no early post-infection timepoints were included in the study.

TCRdb's table, derived via immunoSEQ multiplex PCR, lists solely in-frame clones and lacks some. Of nearly 50,000 clones listed, over 60% are singletons. Investigators separated out CD4+ T cells once 10 days of culture had passed. SARS-CoV-2 infected the person between March and December 2020, as confirmed by PCR. Participants completed two doses of the BNT162b2 or mRNA-1273 vaccine. V lost 4 bases and J 0 bases, leaving 16 bases between the germline ends. There are 16 residues in the CDR3. CDR1 and CDR2 (germline): SGHTA, FQGNSA. About this clone: As yet, its antigen is unknown.

This sequence joins TRBV7-2 and TRBJ2-7, with no clear D. The sequencing used CD4+ T cells from PBMCs cultured without peptide, collected after COVID-19 vaccination. The TCR sequence derives from a human donor who had a prior SARS-CoV-2 infection. CDR3 loop: CASSSRSAKSSYEQYF. CDR3 nucleotide sequence: TGTGCCAGCAGCTCCAGATCGGCGAAGAGCTCCTACGAGCAGTACTTC.